This record looks at one T cell receptor (beta chain) sequence and its context. Its antigen is not known. It was CD45RO-negative cells, positively selected for CCR7, that made up naive CD8 cells, with terminally differentiated effector memory CD45RA+ cells excluded. The record originates from a study of shared clonotypes between healthy human individuals. Whole-study context: Researchers drew samples from two women and three men aged 18 to 49.

The CDR3 extends over 14 amino acids. The V end was cut by 5 bases, the J end by 4 bases, with 11 bases between. Germline V CDR1 and CDR2: SEHNR, FQNEAQ (reference sequence). Study observations and caveats: Inspection by rarefaction showed sorted-subset sequencing to be incomplete despite large depth. Researchers found naive subsets generally carried larger estimated richness than memory subsets. Owing to a small donor count, the genetic and exposure-history diversity represented was limited.

The table came from immunoSEQ multiplex PCR; TCRdb's copy has only in-frame clones and leaves some out. The sample lists around 600,000 clones; 98% were seen once. V gene TRBV7-9 combines with J gene TRBJ2-2; D gene unclear. The receptor was derived from a man aged 25 to 40 in good health. The sequenced sample consisted of naive CD8+ T cells sorted from blood. This CDR3 is CASSETSSTGELFF. The CDR3, as DNA: TGTGCCAGCAGCGAGACGAGTAGCACCGGGGAGCTGTTTTTT. Together with reference TRBV7-9 and TRBJ2-2, the CDR3 gives the full variable domain: DTGVSQNPRHKITKRGQNVTFRCDPISEHNRLYWYRQTLGQGPEFLTYFQNEAQLEKSRLLSDRFSAERPKGSFSTLEIQRTEQGDSAMYLCASSETSSTGELFFGEGSRLTVL.